This paragraph reports one T cell receptor beta chain. What it recognizes is unknown. This sample was taken from a study of early T cells in non-severe SARS-CoV-2 infection. Findings and caveats of the study: Private and CD4 specificities were missed by VDJdb matching, skewed to anti-spike CD8.

Unique molecular identifiers were affixed to single, distinct cDNA molecules. Each CDR3 protein gets one entry after TCRdb re-called the 5' RACE reads with MiXCR. The data contain approximately 76,000 distinct CDR3 sequences, over 13% of them singletons. The CDR3 has 17 residues. The germline V gene has CDR1 LNHDA and CDR2 SQIVND (reference sequence). The trim removed 0 bases at V and 2 bases at J, leaving 9 bases unmatched. This clonotype originated in an adult who was a healthcare worker with PCR-confirmed SARS-CoV-2 infection or an uninfected control (not recorded which). V gene TRBV19 combines with J gene TRBJ1-2; 7 nucleotides agree with TRBD1. The sequenced sample was whole blood. CDR3 coding DNA: TGTGCCAGTAGTATAGAAGGGGGCACTGTTCCCAACTATGGCTACACCTTC. It specifies CASSIEGGTVPNYGYTF.